A few counts support the clone carrying this TCR beta chain. Unique molecular identifiers were incorporated during preparation of the TCRbeta library. TCRdb re-analysed the PCR reads in MiXCR, keeping a single row per CDR3 protein. The table records about 610,000 distinct CDR3 sequences, roughly a tenth of them present only once. This sample was included in a study of T-cell reconstitution after alpha-beta-depleted transplantation in children. The CDR3 runs 14 residues. Germline values: CDR1 DFQATT, CDR2 SNEGSKA (reference sequence). Trimming cost V 2 bases and J 7 bases, with 14 bases left between them.

The source is a human donor who donated a stem cell graft to a child with acute myeloid leukemia. This chain connects TRBV20-1 to TRBJ2-2; maybe TRBD2 (6 bases). Sequences were derived from PBMCs from the stem cell graft donor, sampled from the stem cell graft. The CDR3 region has the DNA TGCAGTGCTAGACGGCTAGCGTTAGTCGGGGAGCTGTTTTTT. As protein: CSARRLALVGELFF.